The T cell receptor beta chain under discussion was sequenced for a study of blood T cell repertoires in COVID-19. Study as a whole: The samples span acute and convalescent COVID-19 from the United States, Italy and Spain.

Data came from immunoSEQ multiplex PCR; TCRdb stores just in-frame clones and leaves some out. Of 200,000 to 250,000 clones listed, about 80% were seen once; the top ten hold around 16%. Clinical histories supplied by participants themselves formed the basis of cohort assignment. This receptor was identified in a man aged 40-49 years who had recovered from COVID-19. Sequenced material: PBMCs or T cells enriched from blood (not recorded which).

The CDR3, as DNA: TGTGCCACCAGCAGAGTCGGGGGTACAGATACGCAGTATTTT. It yields the protein CATSRVGGTDTQYF. V is TRBV15 and J is TRBJ2-3; TRBD2 is a possible D gene (6 bases). The CDR3 has 14 residues. The V end was cut by 1 base, the J end by 3 bases, with 8 bases between. Germline V CDR1 and CDR2: LNHNV, YYDKDF (reference sequence).